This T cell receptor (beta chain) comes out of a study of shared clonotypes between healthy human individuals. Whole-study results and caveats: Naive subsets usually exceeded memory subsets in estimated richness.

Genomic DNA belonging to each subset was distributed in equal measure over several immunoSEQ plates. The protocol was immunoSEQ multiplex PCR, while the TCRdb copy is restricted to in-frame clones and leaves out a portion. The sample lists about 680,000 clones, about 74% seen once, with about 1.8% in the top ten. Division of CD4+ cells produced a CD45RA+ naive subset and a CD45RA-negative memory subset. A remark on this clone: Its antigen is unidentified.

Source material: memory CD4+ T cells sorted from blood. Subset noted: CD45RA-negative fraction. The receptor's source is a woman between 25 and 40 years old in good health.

The CDR3 reads CASSLAAGSGYEQYF. As DNA, the CDR3 is TGTGCCAGCAGCTTGGCCGCCGGGAGTGGGTACGAGCAGTACTTC. This rearrangement joins TRBV5-6 to TRBJ2-7; D is possibly TRBD2 (6 bases). V dropped 0 bases and J dropped 4 bases, with 14 bases sitting between them. CDR1 SGHDT and CDR2 YYEEEE come from the germline V gene. The CDR3 runs 15 residues.